This T cell receptor (beta chain) is from a study of blood T cell repertoires in COVID-19. The V gene lost 4 bases and the J gene lost 1 base, with 16 bases spanning the gap. This CDR3 region has 16 residues. Germline V gene data show CDR1 as LNHDA and CDR2 as SQIVND (reference sequence). Generated by immunoSEQ multiplex PCR, the TCRdb table keeps only in-frame clones and is missing some. The sample contains about 67,000 clones, around 85% of which appear only once. The source of this sequence is a woman older than 75 with acute or convalescent COVID-19. Sequencing used peripheral blood. The chain combines TRBV19 with TRBJ1-1; tentatively, D is TRBD1 (6 bases). The CDR3 loop reads CASSTLTGRGNTEAFF. The CDR3 coding sequence is TGTGCCAGTAGTACCCTAACAGGGCGCGGGAACACTGAAGCTTTCTTT.